This is a list of T cell receptor beta chains from one sample in a study of T cells after yellow fever vaccination. In TCRdb, the 5' RACE reads were re-called with MiXCR into one record per CDR3 protein. In the table there are 450,000 to 600,000 distinct CDR3 sequences, less than 15% of which are singletons. The specimen comprised PBMCs, sampled on the day of the yellow fever booster vaccination. The origin of the receptors is a man aged 25 to 45 who received the YFV17D yellow fever vaccine. The CDR3 runs from the conserved cysteine through the conserved F or W. The order of the fields is D gene, V gene, J gene, CDR3 length, clone size, CDR3 DNA, CDR3 protein. D genes are given only for firm matches. Clone size is given for some rows only: seen once, a few or many times, or a class if the clone is expanded.

TRBD2,TRBV27,TRBJ2-1,15,many,TGTGCCAGCAGTTTAAGGCCTAGCGGGACCTATGAGCAGTTCTTC,CASSLRPSGTYEQFF
-,TRBV11-2,TRBJ2-7,12,-,TGTGCCAGCAGGCAAGAAGGTTGGGAGCAGTACTTC,CASRQEGWEQYF
-,TRBV28,TRBJ1-4,14,few,TGTGCCAGCAGTTTGTCCGCCGGGGGTGAAAAACTGTTTTTT,CASSLSAGGEKLFF
-,TRBV15,TRBJ2-7,12,-,TGTGCCACCAGCAATACAGGGTTCGAGCAGTACTTC,CATSNTGFEQYF
-,TRBV2,TRBJ2-4,12,few,TGTGCCAGCAGTGAAGACAGAGGGATTCAGTACTTC,CASSEDRGIQYF
-,TRBV18,TRBJ1-6,16,-,TGTGCCAGCTCACCAGGGACTTCAATCAAAGGCTCACCCCTCCACTTT,CASSPGTSIKGSPLHF
TRBD2,TRBV20-1,TRBJ2-3,19,few,TGCAGTGCTGACCGGGACACCTGGACTAGCGGGGAACGCACAGATACGCAGTATTTT,CSADRDTWTSGERTDTQYF
-,TRBV24-1,TRBJ2-1,14,-,TGTGCCACCAGCGACCCAGGACAGTACAATGAGCAGTTCTTC,CATSDPGQYNEQFF
TRBD1,TRBV27,TRBJ2-5,13,-,TGTGCCAGCAGTTGGGGACAGGGAGAGACCCAGTACTTC,CASSWGQGETQYF
TRBD1,TRBV29-1,TRBJ2-3,15,-,TGCAGCCTGCGGGGACAGGACATCCCCACAGATACGCAGTATTTT,CSLRGQDIPTDTQYF
-,TRBV3-1,TRBJ2-3,12,-,TGTGCCAGCAGCCAAGATATGGATACGCAGTATTTT,CASSQDMDTQYF
-,TRBV7-2,TRBJ1-4,15,few,TGTGCCAGCAGCTTAGCAAGCAGGGAGAATGAAAAACTGTTTTTT,CASSLASRENEKLFF
TRBD1,TRBV28,TRBJ2-5,16,-,TGTGCCAGCAGCCTGTCCGGGACAGGCTTTCAAGAGACCCAGTACTTC,CASSLSGTGFQETQYF
-,TRBV7-3,TRBJ2-1,13,-,TGTGCCAGCAGCTCAGGGGGACTCGTGGAGCAGTTCTTC,CASSSGGLVEQFF
-,TRBV7-8,TRBJ2-2,14,few,TGTGCCAGCAGCTCCCCCGCTCTGGCCGGGGAGCTGTTTTTT,CASSSPALAGELFF
TRBD2,TRBV20-1,TRBJ2-3,15,-,TGCAGTGCTAGAGATCCAGGACTAGAGGGGAATACGCAGTATTTT,CSARDPGLEGNTQYF
TRBD2,TRBV12-3/TRBV12-4,TRBJ2-1,15,-,TGTGCCAGCAGTTCTGGGGGGGTCCCCTACAATGAGCAGTTCTTC,CASSSGGVPYNEQFF
TRBD2,TRBV6-1,TRBJ2-3,16,-,TGTGCCAGCAGACCTCTGGTAGCGGGAGTCTCAGATACGCAGTATTTT,CASRPLVAGVSDTQYF
-,TRBV5-1,TRBJ1-1,14,-,TGCGCCAGCAGCTATGGACAGAAGAACACTGAAGCTTTCTTT,CASSYGQKNTEAFF
TRBD1,TRBV7-9,TRBJ1-6,13,few,TGTGCTGGGGACAGCTCCTATAATTCACCCCTCCACTTT,CAGDSSYNSPLHF
-,TRBV5-1,TRBJ2-1,16,-,TGCGCCAGCAGCTTAATGGCCAGCTCAGCGTACAATGAGCAGTTCTTC,CASSLMASSAYNEQFF
-,TRBV7-9,TRBJ2-3,13,-,TGTGCCAGCAGCCACCCTTGGGCAGATACGCAGTATTTT,CASSHPWADTQYF
-,TRBV3-1,TRBJ2-2,16,few,TGTGCCAGCAGCCGACGGGACTGGGACTACACCGGGGAGCTGTTTTTT,CASSRRDWDYTGELFF
-,TRBV20-1,TRBJ2-5,12,-,TGCAGTGCTAGAGCTCTCCAAGAGACCCAGTACTTC,CSARALQETQYF
TRBD2,TRBV12-3/TRBV12-4,TRBJ2-2,17,-,TGTGCCAGCAGTTTCGTGACTAGCGGGAGCGCCACCGGGGAGCTGTTTTTT,CASSFVTSGSATGELFF
-,TRBV20-1,TRBJ1-1,15,few,TGCAGTGCTAGAGATCACGAGGGGTGGAACACTGAAGCTTTCTTT,CSARDHEGWNTEAFF
-,TRBV19,TRBJ2-1,14,few,TGTGCCAGTAGTATGAAGATAGGGACTGTTGAGCAGTTCTTC,CASSMKIGTVEQFF
TRBD2,TRBV7-2,TRBJ2-1,16,few,TGTGCCAGCAGCAAACATAGCGGGACCCGAAGCTATGAGCAGTTCTTC,CASSKHSGTRSYEQFF